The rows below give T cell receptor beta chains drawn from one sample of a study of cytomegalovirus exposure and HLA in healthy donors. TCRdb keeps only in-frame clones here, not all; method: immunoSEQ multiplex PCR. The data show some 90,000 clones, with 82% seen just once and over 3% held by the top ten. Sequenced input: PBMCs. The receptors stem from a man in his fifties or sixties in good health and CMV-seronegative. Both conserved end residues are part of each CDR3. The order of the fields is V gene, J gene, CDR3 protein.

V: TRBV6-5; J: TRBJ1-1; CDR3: CASTSQGYTEAFF
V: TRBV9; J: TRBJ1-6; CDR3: CASSVGTAHSPLHF
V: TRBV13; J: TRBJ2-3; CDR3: CASSLRRISTDTQYF
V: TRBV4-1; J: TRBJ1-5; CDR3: CASSQGTGMGQPQHF
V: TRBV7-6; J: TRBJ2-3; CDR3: CASSSRGSTDTQYF
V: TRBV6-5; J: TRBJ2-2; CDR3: CASSRRFEGPGELFF
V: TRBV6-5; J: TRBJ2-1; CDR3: CASRITLVSDEQFF
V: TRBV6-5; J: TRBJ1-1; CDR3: CASSLGQVNTEAFF
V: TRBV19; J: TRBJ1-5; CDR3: CASSIAGWGNQPQHF
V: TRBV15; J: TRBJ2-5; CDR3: CATSGTSGTQRGETQYF
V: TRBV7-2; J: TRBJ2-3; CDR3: CASSLRLAADTQYF
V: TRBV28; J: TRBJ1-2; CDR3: CASTTPGDYGYTF
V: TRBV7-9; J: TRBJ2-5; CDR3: CASSRRLAGEETQYF
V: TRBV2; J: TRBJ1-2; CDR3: CASSQDRVHYGYTF
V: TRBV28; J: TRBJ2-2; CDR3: CASRGGRSTGELFF
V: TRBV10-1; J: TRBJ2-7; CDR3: CASSYVDIRKREASYEQYF
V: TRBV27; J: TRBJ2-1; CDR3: CASSLSYFRPAGDEQFF
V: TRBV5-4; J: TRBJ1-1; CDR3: CASSSGQGGTEAFF
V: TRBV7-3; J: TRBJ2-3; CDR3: CASSPSGPVADTQYF
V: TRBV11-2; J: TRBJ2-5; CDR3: CASSLDSTPYF
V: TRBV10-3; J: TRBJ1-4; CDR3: CATRGRTGGATNEKLFF
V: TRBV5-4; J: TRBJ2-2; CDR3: CASSLAGAAGTSGTGELFF
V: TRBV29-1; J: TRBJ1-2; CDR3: CSVDPGYGGGYTF
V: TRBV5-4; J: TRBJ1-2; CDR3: CASSFDRDSRGYTF
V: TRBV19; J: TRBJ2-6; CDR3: CASKGGGAGANVLTF
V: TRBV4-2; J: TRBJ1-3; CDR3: CASSQDWLASGNTIYF
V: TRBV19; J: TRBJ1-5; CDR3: CASRPPVSSNQPQHF
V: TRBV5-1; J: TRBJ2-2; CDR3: CASIGGSANTGELFF
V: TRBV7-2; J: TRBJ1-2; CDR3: CASSLVPVSYGYTF
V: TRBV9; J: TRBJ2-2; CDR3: CASSSRGRDTGELFF
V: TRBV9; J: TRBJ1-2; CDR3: CASSSETLGTGSYGYTF
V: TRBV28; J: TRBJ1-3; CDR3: CASSLPQGNTIYF
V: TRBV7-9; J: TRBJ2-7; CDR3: CASSSWRDEQYF
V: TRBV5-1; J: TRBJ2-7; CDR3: CASKGLAGAEQYF
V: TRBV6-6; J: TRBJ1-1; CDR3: CASKASTRDTEAFF
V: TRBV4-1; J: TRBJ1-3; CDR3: CASSQKAGTHGNTIYF
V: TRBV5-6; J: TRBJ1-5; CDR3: CASSLYGTGGGGNQPQHF
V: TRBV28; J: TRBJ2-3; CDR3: CASTRGRAGLTDTQYF
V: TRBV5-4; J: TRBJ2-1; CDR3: CASSFGVSYNEQFF
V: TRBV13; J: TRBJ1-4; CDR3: CASSLAVSSGKLFF
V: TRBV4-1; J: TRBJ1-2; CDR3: CASSQDPTGDGYTF